This T cell receptor (beta chain) came from a study of STAT5B mutations in CD4+ large granular lymphocyte leukemia. The length of the CDR3 is 14 residues. The V gene end was trimmed by 4 bases and the J gene end by 5 bases; junction bases not matched to a gene: 4. Germline lookup yields CDR1 SEHNR and CDR2 FQNEAQ (reference sequence). Some clones are missing from TCRdb's copy, which holds only in-frame ones; the method was immunoSEQ multiplex PCR. The profile shows tens of thousands of clones, roughly 72% of them singletons. This clonotype originated in a human donor in good health. This sequence joins TRBV7-9 and TRBJ1-1; 10 nucleotides agree with TRBD1. Material: CD4+ T cells from blood buffy coats. The CDR3 protein is CASSSGTGETEAFF. The CDR3, as DNA: TGTGCCAGCAGCTCGGGGACAGGGGAAACTGAAGCTTTCTTT.